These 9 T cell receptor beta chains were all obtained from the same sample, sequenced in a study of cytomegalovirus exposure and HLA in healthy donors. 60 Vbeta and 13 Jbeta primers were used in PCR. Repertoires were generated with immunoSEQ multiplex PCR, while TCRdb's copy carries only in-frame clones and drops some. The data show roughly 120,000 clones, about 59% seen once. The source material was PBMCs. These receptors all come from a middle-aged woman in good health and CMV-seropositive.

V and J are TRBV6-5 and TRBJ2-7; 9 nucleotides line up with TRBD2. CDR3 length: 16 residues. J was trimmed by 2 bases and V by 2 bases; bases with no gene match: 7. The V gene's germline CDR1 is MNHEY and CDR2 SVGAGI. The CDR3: CASSYRREGPTYEQYF. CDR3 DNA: TGTGCCAGCAGTTACCGGCGGGAGGGCCCCACCTACGAGCAGTACTTC.

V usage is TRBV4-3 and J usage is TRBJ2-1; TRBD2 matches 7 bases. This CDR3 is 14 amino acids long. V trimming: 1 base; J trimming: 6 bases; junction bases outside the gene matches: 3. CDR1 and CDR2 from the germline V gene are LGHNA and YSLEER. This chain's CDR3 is CASSQGREPNEQFF. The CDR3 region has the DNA TGCGCCAGCAGCCAAGGGCGGGAGCCCAATGAGCAGTTCTTC.

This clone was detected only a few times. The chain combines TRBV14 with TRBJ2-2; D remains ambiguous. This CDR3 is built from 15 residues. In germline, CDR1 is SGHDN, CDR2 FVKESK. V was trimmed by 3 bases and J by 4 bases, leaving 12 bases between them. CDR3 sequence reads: CASSHYRFSTGELFF. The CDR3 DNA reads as TGTGCCAGCAGCCACTATCGCTTTTCCACCGGGGAGCTGTTTTTT.

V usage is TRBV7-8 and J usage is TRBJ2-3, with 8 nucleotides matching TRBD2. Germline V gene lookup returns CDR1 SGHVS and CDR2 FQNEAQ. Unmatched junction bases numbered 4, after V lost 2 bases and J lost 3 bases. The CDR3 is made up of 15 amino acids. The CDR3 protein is CASSLLREATDTQYF. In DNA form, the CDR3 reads TGTGCCAGCAGCTTACTGCGGGAGGCAACAGATACGCAGTATTTT.

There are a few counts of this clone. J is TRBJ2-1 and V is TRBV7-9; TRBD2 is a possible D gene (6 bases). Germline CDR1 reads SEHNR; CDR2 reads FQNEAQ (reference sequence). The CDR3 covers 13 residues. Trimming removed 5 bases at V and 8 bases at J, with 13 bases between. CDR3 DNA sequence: TGTGCCAGCAGCCGGACTATTCGCGATGAGCAGTTCTTC. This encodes CASSRTIRDEQFF.

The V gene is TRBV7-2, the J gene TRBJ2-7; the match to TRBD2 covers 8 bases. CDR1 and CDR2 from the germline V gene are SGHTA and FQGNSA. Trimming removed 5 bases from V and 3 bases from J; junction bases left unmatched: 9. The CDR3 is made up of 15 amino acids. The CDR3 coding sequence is TGTGCCAGCAGCCCCCGGGGCGGGAGGTACTACGAGCAGTACTTC. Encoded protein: CASSPRGGRYYEQYF.

The CDR3 DNA is TGTGCCAGCAGGCCGGGACTAGCAGCCGGGGAGCTGTTTTTT. The encoded protein is CASRPGLAAGELFF. This chain connects TRBV27 to TRBJ2-2, with 9 bases aligning to TRBD2. V trimming: 6 bases; J trimming: 6 bases; junction bases outside the gene matches: 5. Germline V CDR1 and CDR2: MNHEY, SMNVEV (reference sequence). The CDR3 has 14 amino acids.

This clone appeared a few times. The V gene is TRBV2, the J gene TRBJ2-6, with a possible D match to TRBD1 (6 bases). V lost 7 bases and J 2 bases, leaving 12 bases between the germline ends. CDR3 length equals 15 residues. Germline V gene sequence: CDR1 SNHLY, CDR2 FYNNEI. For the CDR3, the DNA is TGTGCCAGCAATCTTGGACAGACTGGGGCCAACGTCCTGACTTTC. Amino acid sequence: CASNLGQTGANVLTF.

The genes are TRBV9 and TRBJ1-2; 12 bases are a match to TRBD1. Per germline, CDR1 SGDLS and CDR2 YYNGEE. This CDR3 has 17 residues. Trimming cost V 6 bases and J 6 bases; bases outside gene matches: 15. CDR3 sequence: CASTPRGQGQGADGYTF. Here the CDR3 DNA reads TGTGCCAGCACCCCGCGCGGACAGGGACAGGGGGCAGATGGCTACACCTTC.